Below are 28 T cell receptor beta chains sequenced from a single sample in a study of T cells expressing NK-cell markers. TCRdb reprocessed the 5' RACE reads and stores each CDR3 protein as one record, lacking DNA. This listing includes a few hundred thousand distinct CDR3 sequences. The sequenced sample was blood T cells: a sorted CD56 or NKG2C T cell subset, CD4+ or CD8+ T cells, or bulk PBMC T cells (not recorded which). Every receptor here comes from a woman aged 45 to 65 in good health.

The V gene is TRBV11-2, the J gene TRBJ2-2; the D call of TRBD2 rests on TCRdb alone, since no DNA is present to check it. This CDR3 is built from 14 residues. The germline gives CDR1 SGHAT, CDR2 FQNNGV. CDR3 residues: CASEGQRVAGELFF.

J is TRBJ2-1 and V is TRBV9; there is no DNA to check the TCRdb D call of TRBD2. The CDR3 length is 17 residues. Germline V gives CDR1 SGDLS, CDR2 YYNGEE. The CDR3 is CASSVVGRGTRNNEQFF.

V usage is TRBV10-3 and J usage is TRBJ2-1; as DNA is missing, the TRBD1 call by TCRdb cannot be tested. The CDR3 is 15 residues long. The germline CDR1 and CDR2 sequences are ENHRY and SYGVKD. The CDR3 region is CAISGSGTGKNEQFF.

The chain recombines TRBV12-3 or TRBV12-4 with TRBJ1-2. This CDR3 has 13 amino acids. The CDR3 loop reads CASSSNIIAGYTF.

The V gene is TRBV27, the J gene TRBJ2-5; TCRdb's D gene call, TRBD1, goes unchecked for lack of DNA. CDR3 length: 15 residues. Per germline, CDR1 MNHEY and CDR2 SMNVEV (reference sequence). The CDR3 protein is CASSYRQGMSETQYF.

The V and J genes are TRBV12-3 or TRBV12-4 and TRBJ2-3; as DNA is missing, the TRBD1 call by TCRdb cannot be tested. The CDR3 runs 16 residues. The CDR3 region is CASSPGGAGARDTQYF.

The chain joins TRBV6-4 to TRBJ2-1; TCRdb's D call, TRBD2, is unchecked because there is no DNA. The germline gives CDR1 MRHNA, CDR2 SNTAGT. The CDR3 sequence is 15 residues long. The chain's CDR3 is CASSADSGSSDEQFF.

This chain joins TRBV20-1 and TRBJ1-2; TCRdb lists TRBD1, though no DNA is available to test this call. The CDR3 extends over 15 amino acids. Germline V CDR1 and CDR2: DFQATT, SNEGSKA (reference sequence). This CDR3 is CSASRPGTGGDGYTF.

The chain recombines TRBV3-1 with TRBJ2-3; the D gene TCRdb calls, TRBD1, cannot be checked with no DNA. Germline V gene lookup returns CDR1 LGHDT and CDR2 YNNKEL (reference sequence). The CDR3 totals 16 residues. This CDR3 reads CASSPGEKRSTDTQYF.

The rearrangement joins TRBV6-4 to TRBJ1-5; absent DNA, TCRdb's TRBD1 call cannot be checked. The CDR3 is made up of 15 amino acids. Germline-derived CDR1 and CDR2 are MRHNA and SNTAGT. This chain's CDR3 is CASSPRGQSNQPQHF.

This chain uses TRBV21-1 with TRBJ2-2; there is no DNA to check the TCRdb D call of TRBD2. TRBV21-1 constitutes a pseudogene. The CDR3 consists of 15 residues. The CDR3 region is CASRASGRYTGELFF.

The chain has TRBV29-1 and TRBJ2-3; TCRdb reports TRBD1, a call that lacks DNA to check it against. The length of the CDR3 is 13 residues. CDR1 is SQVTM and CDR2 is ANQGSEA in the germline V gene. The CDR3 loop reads CSVAQGAADTQYF.

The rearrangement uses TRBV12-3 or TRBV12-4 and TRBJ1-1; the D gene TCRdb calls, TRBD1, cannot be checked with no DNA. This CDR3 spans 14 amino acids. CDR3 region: CASRTWTGPTEAFF.

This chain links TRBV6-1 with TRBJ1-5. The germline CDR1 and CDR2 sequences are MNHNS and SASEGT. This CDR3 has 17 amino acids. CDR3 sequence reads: CASKRAGTFNSNQPQHF.

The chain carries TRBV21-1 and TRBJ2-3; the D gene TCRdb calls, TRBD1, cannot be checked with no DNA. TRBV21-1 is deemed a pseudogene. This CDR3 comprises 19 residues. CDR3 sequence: CASSPPARDRAHRTDTQYF.

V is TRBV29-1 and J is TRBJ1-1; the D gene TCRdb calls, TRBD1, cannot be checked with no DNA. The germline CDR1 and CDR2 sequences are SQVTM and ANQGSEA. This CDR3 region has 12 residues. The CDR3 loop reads CSVVQGVAEAFF. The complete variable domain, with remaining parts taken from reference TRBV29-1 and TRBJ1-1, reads SAVISQKPSRDICQRGTSLTIQCQVDSQVTMMFWYRQQPGQSLTLIATANQGSEATYESGFVIDKFPISRPNLTFSTLTVSNMSPEDSSIYLCSVVQGVAEAFFGQGTRLTVV.

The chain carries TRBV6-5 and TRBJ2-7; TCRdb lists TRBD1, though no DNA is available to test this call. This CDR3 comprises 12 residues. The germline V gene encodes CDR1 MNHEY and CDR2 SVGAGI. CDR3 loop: CASAYRGSEQYF.

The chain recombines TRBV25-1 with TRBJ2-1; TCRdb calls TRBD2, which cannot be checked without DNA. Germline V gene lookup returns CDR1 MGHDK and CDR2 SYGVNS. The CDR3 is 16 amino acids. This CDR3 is CASSDQGTSGHNEQFF.

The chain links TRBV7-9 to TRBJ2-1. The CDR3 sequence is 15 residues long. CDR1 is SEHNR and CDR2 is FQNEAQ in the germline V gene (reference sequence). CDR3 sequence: CASSQDGSSYNEQFF. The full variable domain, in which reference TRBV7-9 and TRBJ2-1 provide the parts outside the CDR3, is DTGVSQNPRHKITKRGQNVTFRCDPISEHNRLYWYRQTLGQGPEFLTYFQNEAQLEKSRLLSDRFSAERPKGSFSTLEIQRTEQGDSAMYLCASSQDGSSYNEQFFGPGTRLTVL.

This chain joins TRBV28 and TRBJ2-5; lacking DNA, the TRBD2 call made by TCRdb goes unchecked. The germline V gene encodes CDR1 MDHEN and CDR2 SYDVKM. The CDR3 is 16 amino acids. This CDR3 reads CASSSNSGGYQETQYF.

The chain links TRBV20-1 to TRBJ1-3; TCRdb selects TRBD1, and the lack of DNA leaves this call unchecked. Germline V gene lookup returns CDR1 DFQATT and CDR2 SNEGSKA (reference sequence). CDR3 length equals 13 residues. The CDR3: CSARQWGSDTIYF.

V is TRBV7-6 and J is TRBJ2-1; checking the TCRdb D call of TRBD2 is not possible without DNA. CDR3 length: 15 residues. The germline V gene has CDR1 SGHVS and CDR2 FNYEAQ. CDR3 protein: CASSLAAGPPNEQFF. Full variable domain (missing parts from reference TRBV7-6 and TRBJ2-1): GAGVSQSPRYKVTKRGQDVALRCDPISGHVSLYWYRQALGQGPEFLTYFNYEAQQDKSGLPNDRFSAERPEGSISTLTIQRTEQRDSAMYRCASSLAAGPPNEQFFGPGTRLTVL.

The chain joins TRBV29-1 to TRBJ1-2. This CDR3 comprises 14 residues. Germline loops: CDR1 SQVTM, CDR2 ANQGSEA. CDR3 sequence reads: CSVDRASSNYGYTF.

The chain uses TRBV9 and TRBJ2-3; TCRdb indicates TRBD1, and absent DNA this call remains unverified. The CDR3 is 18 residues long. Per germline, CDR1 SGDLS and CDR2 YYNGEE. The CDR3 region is CASSSSPRRGHHRDTQYF.

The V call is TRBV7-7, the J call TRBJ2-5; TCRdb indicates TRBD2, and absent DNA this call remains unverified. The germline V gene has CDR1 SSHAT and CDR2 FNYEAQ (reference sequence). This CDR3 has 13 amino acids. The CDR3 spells CASSLSGPETQYF. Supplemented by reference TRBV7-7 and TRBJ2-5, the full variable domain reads GAGVSQSPRYKVTKRGQDVTLRCDPISSHATLYWYQQALGQGPEFLTYFNYEAQPDKSGLPSDRFSAERPEGSISTLTIQRTEQRDSAMYRCASSLSGPETQYFGPGTRLLVL.

The CDR3 loop reads CATSGRAKETQYF. The V call is TRBV24-1, the J call TRBJ2-5; the D call of TRBD1 rests on TCRdb alone, since no DNA is present to check it. The CDR3 totals 13 residues. Germline V gives CDR1 KGHDR, CDR2 SFDVKD.

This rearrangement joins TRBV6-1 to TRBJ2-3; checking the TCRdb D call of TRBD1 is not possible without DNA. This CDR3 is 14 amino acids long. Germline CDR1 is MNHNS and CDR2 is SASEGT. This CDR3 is CASENRFSTDTQYF.

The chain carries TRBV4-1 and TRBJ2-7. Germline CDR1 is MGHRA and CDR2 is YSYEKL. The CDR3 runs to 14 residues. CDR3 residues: CASSQVPISYEQYF.